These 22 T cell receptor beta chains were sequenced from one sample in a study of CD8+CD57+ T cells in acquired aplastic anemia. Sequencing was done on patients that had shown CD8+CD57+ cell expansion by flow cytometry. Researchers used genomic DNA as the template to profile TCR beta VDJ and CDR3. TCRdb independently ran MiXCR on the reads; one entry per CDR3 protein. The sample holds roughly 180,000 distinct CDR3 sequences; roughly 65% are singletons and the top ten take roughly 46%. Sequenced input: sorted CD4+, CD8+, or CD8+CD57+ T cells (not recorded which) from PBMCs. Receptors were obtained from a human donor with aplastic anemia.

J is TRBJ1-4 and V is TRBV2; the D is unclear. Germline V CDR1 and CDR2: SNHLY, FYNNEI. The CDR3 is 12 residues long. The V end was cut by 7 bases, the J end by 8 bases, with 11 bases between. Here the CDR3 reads CASTPVGEKLFF. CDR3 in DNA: TGTGCCAGCACCCCTGTTGGGGAAAAACTGTTTTTT.

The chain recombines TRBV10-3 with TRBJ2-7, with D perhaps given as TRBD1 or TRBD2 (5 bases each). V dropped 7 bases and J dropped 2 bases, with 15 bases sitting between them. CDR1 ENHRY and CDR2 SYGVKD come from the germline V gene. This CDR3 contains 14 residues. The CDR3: CAITEIGTTYEQYF. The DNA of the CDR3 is TGTGCCATCACCGAGATAGGGACCACCTACGAGCAGTACTTC.

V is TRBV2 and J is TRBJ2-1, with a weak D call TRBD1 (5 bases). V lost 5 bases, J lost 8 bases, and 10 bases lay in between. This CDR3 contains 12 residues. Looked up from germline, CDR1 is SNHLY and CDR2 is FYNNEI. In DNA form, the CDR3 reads TGTGCCAGCAGTACCCAGGGCTATGAGCAGTTCTTC. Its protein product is CASSTQGYEQFF.

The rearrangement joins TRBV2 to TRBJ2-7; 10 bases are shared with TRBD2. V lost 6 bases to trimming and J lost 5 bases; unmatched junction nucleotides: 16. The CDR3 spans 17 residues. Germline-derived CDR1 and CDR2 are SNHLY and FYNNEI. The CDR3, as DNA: TGTGCCAGCAGCCATTTCTCCGGGACTAGCGTTTGGGACGAGCAGTACTTC. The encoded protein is CASSHFSGTSVWDEQYF.

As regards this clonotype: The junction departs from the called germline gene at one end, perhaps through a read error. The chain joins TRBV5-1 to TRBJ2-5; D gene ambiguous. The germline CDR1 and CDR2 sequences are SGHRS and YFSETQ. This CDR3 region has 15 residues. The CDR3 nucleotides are TGCGCCAGTAGCTTGGTCCAGCCTAACCAAGAGACCCAGTACTTC. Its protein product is CASSLVQPNQETQYF. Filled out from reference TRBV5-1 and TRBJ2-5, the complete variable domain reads KAGVTQTPRYLIKTRGQQVTLSCSPISGHRSVSWYQQTPGQGLQFLFEYFSETQRNKGNFPGRFSGRQFSNSRSEMNVSTLELGDSALYLCASSLVQPNQETQYFGPGTRLLVL.

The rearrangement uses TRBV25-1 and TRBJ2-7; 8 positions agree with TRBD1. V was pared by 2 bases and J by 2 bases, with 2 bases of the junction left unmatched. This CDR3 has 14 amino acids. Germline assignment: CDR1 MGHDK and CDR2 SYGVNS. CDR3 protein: CASSEHRGAYEQYF. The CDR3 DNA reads TGTGCCAGCAGTGAACACAGGGGGGCCTACGAGCAGTACTTC.

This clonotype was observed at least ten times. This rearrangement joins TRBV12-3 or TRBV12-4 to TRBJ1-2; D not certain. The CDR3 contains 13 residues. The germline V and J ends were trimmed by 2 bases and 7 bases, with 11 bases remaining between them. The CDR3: CASSLLAEAGYTF. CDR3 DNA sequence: TGTGCCAGCAGTTTATTGGCGGAGGCTGGCTACACCTTC.

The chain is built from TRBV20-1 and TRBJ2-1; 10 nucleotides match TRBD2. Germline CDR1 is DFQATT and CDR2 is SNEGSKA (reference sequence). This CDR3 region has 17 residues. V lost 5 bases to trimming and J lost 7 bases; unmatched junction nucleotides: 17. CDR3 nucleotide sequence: TGCAGTGCTCGGGGGGGGAGCGGGGGGGCAGCTGGTAATGAGCAGTTCTTC. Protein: CSARGGSGGAAGNEQFF.

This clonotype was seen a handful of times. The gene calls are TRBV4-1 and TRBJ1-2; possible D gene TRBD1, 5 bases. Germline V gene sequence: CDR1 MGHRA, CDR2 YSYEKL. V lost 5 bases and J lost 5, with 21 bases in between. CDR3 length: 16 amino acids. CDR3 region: CASSASGADNPYGYTF. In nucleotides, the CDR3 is TGCGCCAGCAGCGCATCCGGGGCCGACAACCCTTATGGCTACACCTTC.

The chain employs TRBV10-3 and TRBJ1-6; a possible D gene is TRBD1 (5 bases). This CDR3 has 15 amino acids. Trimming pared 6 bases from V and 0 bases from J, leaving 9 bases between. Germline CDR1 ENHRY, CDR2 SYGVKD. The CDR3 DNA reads TGTGCCATCAGCGCCGGGGGCTCCTATAATTCACCCCTCCACTTT. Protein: CAISAGGSYNSPLHF.

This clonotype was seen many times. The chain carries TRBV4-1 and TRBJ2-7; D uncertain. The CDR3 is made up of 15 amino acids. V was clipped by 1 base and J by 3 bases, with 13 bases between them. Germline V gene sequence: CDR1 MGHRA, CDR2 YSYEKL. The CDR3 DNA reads TGCGCCAGCAGCCAAGGGGTGGTCCCTGACTACGAGCAGTACTTC. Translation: CASSQGVVPDYEQYF.

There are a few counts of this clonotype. The CDR3, as DNA: TGCAGTGCTTTGACGACAGGGAGGGAGACCCAGTACTTC. Translation gives CSALTTGRETQYF. V is TRBV20-1 and J is TRBJ2-5; TRBD1 is a possible D gene (7 bases). This CDR3 is 13 amino acids long. V lost 5 bases and J lost 5, with 15 bases in between. Germline assignment: CDR1 DFQATT and CDR2 SNEGSKA (reference sequence).

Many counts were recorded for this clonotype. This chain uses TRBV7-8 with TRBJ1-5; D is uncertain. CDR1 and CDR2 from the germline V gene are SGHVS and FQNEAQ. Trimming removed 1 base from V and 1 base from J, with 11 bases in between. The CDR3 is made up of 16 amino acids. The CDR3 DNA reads TGTGCCAGCAGCTTAGACCCTTCCAGCAGCAATCAGCCCCAGCATTTT. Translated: CASSLDPSSSNQPQHF.

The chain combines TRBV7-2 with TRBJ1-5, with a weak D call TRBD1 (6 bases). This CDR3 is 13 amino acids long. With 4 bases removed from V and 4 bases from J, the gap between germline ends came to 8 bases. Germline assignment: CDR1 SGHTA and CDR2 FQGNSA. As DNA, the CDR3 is TGTGCCAGCAGCTGGAGGGGGAATCAGCCCCAGCATTTT. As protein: CASSWRGNQPQHF.

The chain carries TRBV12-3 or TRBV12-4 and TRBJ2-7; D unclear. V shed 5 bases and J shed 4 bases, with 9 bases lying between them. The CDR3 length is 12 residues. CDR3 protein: CASSETAYEQYF. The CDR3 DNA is TGTGCCAGCAGTGAAACGGCATACGAGCAGTACTTC.

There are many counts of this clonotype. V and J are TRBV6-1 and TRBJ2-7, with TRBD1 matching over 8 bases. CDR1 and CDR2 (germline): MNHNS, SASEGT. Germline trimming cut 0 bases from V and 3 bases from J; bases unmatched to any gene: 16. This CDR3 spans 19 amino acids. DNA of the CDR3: TGTGCCAGCAGTGAAGCGCTATTGTTTAGGGACAGGCGATACTACGAGCAGTACTTC. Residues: CASSEALLFRDRRYYEQYF.

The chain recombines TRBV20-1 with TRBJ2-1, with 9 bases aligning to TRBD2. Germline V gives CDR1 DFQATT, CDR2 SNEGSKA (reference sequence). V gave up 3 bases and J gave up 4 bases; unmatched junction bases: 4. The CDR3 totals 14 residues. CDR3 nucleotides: TGCAGTGCTAGTACGACTAGCGGATACAATGAGCAGTTCTTC. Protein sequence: CSASTTSGYNEQFF.

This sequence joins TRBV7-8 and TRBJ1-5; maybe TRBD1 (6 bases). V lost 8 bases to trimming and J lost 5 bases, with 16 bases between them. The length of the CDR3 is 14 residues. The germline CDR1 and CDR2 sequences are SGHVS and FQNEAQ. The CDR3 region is CASDEGGSYQPQHF. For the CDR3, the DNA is TGTGCCAGCGATGAAGGGGGTTCATATCAGCCCCAGCATTTT.

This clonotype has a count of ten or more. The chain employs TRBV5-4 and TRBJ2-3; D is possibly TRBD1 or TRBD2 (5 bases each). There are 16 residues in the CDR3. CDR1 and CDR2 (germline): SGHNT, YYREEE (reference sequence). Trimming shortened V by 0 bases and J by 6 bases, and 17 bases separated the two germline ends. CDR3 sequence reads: CASSLDSGTGTDTQYF. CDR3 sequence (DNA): TGTGCCAGCAGCTTGGATTCCGGGACCGGGACCGATACGCAGTATTTT.

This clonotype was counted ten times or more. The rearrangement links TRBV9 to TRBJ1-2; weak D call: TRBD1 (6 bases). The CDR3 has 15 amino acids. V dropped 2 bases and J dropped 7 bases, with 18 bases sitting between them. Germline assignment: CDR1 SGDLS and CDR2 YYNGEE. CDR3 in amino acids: CASSVDSSIQSGYTF. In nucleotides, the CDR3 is TGTGCCAGCAGCGTGGACAGCTCCATTCAGAGTGGCTACACCTTC.

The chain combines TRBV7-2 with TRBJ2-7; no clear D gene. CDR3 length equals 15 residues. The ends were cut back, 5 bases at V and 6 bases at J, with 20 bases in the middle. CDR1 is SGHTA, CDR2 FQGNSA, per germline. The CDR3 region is CASSVEGGSLGEQYF. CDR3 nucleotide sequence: TGTGCCAGCAGCGTAGAAGGTGGTTCCCTCGGCGAGCAGTACTTC.

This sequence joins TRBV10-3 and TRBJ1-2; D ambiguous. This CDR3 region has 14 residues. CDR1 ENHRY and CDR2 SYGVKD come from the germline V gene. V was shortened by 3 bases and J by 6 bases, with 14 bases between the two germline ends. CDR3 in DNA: TGTGCCATCAGTGACAACCCCCTCGTCGATGGCTACACCTTC. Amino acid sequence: CAISDNPLVDGYTF.